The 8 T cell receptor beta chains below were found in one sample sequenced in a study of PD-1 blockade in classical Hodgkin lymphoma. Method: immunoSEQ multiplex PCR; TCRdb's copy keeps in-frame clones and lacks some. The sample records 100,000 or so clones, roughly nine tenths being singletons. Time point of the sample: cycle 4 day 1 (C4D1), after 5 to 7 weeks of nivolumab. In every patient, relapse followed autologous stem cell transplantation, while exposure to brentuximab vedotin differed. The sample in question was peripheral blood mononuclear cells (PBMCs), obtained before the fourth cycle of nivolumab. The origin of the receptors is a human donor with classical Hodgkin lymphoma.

CDR3 DNA sequence: TGTGCCAGCTCACCAGGGTGGGGGAACACTGAAGCTTTCTTT. This translates into CASSPGWGNTEAFF. This chain joins TRBV18 and TRBJ1-1; D unclear. The V gene's germline CDR1 is KGHSH and CDR2 LQKENI. The CDR3 covers 14 residues. Trimming shortened V by 2 bases and J by 1 base, and 8 bases separated the two germline ends.

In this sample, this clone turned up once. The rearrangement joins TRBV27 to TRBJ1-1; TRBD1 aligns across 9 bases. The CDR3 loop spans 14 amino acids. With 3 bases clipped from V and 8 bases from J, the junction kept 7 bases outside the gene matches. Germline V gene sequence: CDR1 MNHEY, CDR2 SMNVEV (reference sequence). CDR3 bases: TGTGCCAGCAGTTTTCTTCGGACAGGGGACGAAGCTTTCTTT. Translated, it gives CASSFLRTGDEAFF.

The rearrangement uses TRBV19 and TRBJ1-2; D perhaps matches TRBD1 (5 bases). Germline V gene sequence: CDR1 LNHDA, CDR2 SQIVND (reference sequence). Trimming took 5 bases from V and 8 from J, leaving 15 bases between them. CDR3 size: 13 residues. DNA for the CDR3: TGTGCCAGTAGTCCACGGGGGAGGGTAGGCTACACCTTC. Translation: CASSPRGRVGYTF.

CDR3 nucleotides: TGTGCCAGCTCACCGACGACACGCAATGAGCAGTTCTTC. Its translation: CASSPTTRNEQFF. The chain employs TRBV18 and TRBJ2-1; D is uncertain. Looked up from germline, CDR1 is KGHSH and CDR2 is LQKENI. The germline V and J ends were trimmed by 3 bases and 6 bases, with 9 bases remaining between them. The length of the CDR3 is 13 residues.

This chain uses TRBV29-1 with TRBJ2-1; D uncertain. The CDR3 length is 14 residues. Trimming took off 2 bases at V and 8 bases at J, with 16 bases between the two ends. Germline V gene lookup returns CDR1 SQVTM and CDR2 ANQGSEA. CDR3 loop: CSVETSIRLDEQFF. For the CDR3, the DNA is TGCAGCGTTGAAACTTCCATTCGGCTTGATGAGCAGTTCTTC.

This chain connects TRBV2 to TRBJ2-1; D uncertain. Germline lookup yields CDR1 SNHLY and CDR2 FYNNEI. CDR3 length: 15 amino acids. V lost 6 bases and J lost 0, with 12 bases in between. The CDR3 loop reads CASSPQRFSYNEQFF. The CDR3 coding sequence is TGTGCCAGCAGCCCCCAGCGCTTCTCCTACAATGAGCAGTTCTTC.

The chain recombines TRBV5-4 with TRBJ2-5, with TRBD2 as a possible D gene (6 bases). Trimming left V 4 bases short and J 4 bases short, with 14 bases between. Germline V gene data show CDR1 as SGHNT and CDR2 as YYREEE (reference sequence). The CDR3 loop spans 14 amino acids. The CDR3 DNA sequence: TGTGCCAGCAGCCCGACTAGGTCGGTAGAGACCCAGTACTTC. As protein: CASSPTRSVETQYF.

CDR3 in DNA: TGTGCCAGCAGCTTACAGGGGGCATACGAGCAGTACTTC. Its protein is CASSLQGAYEQYF. The V and J genes are TRBV5-6 and TRBJ2-7, with 9 bases fitting TRBD1. The CDR3 is made up of 13 amino acids. CDR1 is SGHDT, CDR2 YYEEEE, per germline. Trimming removed 2 bases from V and 4 bases from J; junction bases left unmatched: 1.